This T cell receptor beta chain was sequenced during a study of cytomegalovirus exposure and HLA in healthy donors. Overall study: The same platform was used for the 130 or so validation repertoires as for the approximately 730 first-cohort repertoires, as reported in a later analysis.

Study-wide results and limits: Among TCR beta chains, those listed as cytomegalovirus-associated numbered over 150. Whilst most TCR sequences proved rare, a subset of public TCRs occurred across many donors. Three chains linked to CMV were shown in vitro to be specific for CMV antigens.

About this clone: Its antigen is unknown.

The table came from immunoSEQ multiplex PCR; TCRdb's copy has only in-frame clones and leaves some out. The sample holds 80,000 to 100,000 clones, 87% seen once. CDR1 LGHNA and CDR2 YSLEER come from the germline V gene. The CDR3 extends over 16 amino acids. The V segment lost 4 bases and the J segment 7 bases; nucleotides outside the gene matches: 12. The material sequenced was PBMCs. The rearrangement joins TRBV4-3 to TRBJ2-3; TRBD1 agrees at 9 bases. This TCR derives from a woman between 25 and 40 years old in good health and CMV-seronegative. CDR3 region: CASSLGTGGAVHTQYF. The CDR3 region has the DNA TGCGCCAGCAGCCTGGGAACAGGGGGCGCGGTTCATACGCAGTATTTT.